The present T cell receptor (beta chain) was sequenced within a study of identical twins. The CDR3 is 14 residues long. V lost 3 bases to trimming and J lost 4 bases, with 12 bases between them. The V gene's germline CDR1 is MNHEY and CDR2 SVGAGI. As to this clonotype: No antigen is known for it. A much larger clone lies a single base off, so this may be a read error.

Findings and limits, study-wide: With abundant cord blood beta clonotypes, insertions were fewer; memory repertoires showed no such pattern. The study found weaker excess twin sharing in beta out-of-frame sequences.

Using its own MiXCR run on the 5' RACE reads, TCRdb lists one record per CDR3 protein. The data show 450,000 or so distinct CDR3 sequences, around a sixth seen once. This clonotype originated in a middle-aged man in good health. Sequencing used naive T cells sorted from blood. The V gene is TRBV6-5, the J gene TRBJ1-2; D gene ambiguous. CDR3 sequence reads: CASSYSRRGYGYTF. The CDR3 coding sequence is TGTGCCAGCAGTTATAGCAGGAGAGGCTATGGCTACACCTTC.